This is a list of T cell receptor beta chains from one sample in a study of early T cells in non-severe SARS-CoV-2 infection. Using its own MiXCR run on the 5' RACE reads, TCRdb lists one record per CDR3 protein. Of tens of thousands of distinct CDR3 sequences in the sample, 10% to 15% were seen once. The material sequenced was whole blood. The source is an adult who was a healthcare worker with PCR-confirmed SARS-CoV-2 infection or an uninfected control (not recorded which). Both conserved end residues are trimmed from each CDR3. Fields, in order: J gene, V gene, CDR3 protein.

TRBJ2-2,TRBV19,ASSIGAGNTGELF
TRBJ2-3,TRBV5-4,ASSLGDPDTQY
TRBJ2-1,TRBV5-6,ASSPGRDSAYNEQF
TRBJ1-1,TRBV29-1,SAGARGGMNTEAF
TRBJ1-2,TRBV4-1,ASSPGRVGDGYT
TRBJ2-1,TRBV7-6,ASSPSGTSGGSSYNEQF
TRBJ2-3,TRBV6-2/TRBV6-3,ASHPLVAGVADTQY
TRBJ1-4,TRBV4-1,ASSQGPTGTVEKLF
TRBJ2-7,TRBV19,ASSIGTGGFYEQY
TRBJ2-3,TRBV6-2/TRBV6-3,ASSYSPQGPPSTDTQY
TRBJ2-7,TRBV5-4,ASSWGGTSFYEQY
TRBJ1-4,TRBV7-2,ASSPSIGGLGREKLF
TRBJ2-7,TRBV7-2,ASSLADLRIYEQY
TRBJ2-3,TRBV12-3/TRBV12-4,ASSQLGRTDTQY
TRBJ1-2,TRBV2,ASRKRARQGNYGYT
TRBJ2-1,TRBV29-1,SVVWGGGTRYNEQF
TRBJ1-5,TRBV9,ASSVGNNQPQH
TRBJ2-5,TRBV5-1,ASSGMTGGEETQY
TRBJ1-3,TRBV29-1,SVDPLTANSGNTIY
TRBJ1-2,TRBV9,ASSVAGAGPYGYT
TRBJ1-6,TRBV30,AWSVEQYNSPLH
TRBJ1-4,TRBV7-2,ASRASPSNEKLF
TRBJ2-7,TRBV27,ASSRSSGTYEQY
TRBJ2-5,TRBV6-6,ASSYWRGSQETQY
TRBJ2-1,TRBV19,ASTLERGGGNEQF
TRBJ1-1,TRBV29-1,SVETGTENTEAF
TRBJ1-1,TRBV18,ASSPFQGRGNTEAF
TRBJ2-3,TRBV7-2,ASSRMDTQY
TRBJ2-5,TRBV29-1,SVESSGLQETQY
TRBJ2-1,TRBV18,ASSRGTDHLNEQF
TRBJ2-7,TRBV6-5,ASSSEPQGGAYEQY
TRBJ2-7,TRBV6-5,ASRPGGSSYEQY
TRBJ2-3,TRBV20-1,SAGTGTDTQY
TRBJ2-5,TRBV6-2/TRBV6-3,ASSSFQESETQY
TRBJ1-1,TRBV5-6,ASSLGGGRTEAF
TRBJ2-7,TRBV29-1,SASLAGASTQY
TRBJ1-4,TRBV20-1,SATGAANEKLF
TRBJ2-3,TRBV4-3,ASSQSPGSSGGTDTQY
TRBJ2-3,TRBV29-1,SVVWGAPFAKDTQY
TRBJ2-3,TRBV2,ASQGFYTDTQY